The text below deals with one T cell receptor (beta chain). This sample is part of a study of OX40 agonist ivuxolimab in advanced cancers. Overall study: Treatment received earlier with anti-PD-1, anti-PD-L1 or anti-CTLA-4 agents was allowed, and over 30% had some.

V shed 1 base and J shed 8 bases, with 9 bases lying between them. This CDR3 contains 12 residues. The germline gives CDR1 SGHNT, CDR2 YENEEA. Individuals having autoimmune disease history or systemic immunosuppression were not enrolled. Data came from immunoSEQ multiplex PCR; TCRdb stores just in-frame clones and leaves some out. The sample shows 99,000 or so clones, roughly 91% of them seen only once. The sequenced sample was CD4+ or CD8+ T cells sorted from blood, obtained in a trial of the OX40 agonist ivuxolimab. The origin of this receptor is an adult with an advanced solid tumor such as melanoma, head and neck, liver or kidney cancer. The chain joins TRBV11-3 to TRBJ2-7, with D possibly TRBD1 on 5 matching bases. The CDR3 DNA reads TGTGCCAGCAGCTTAGGCCCAGGGAAGCAGTACTTC. Translation: CASSLGPGKQYF.